A single sample is the source of the 14 T cell receptor beta chains below, sequenced in a study of identical twins. TCRdb used MiXCR to reprocess the 5' RACE reads, holding one entry per CDR3 protein. The repertoire holds approximately 470,000 distinct CDR3 sequences, with approximately 15% as singletons. In addition, the sample was reused for a study of yellow fever vaccine responses in identical twins.

The sequenced sample was CD4+ T cells sorted from blood. The receptor source for this set is a woman aged 18-30 years in good health.

This clonotype has more than one count but fewer than ten. The chain carries TRBV7-8 and TRBJ2-1, with D perhaps TRBD2 (5 bases). V gave up 5 bases and J gave up 9 bases, with 26 bases separating them. Germline V lookup: CDR1 SGHVS, CDR2 FQNEAQ. The CDR3 is made up of 17 amino acids. CDR3 region: CASSLLLFRDHGPEQFF. DNA for the CDR3: TGTGCCAGCAGCCTCCTACTGTTCCGGGATCACGGTCCTGAGCAGTTCTTC.

This clonotype was found a few times. The V call is TRBV28, the J call TRBJ2-4; D unresolved. This CDR3 region has 13 residues. V lost 10 bases, J lost 1 base, and 11 bases lay in between. Germline CDR1 reads MDHEN; CDR2 reads SYDVKM. CDR3 DNA: TGTGCCACCCGTGGGGATGCCAAAAACATTCAGTACTTC. Amino acids: CATRGDAKNIQYF.

This clonotype was seen a few times. The chain is built from TRBV5-1 and TRBJ2-3; D may be TRBD1 (5 bases). The V gene lost 3 bases and the J gene lost 2 bases, with 10 bases spanning the gap. CDR1 is SGHRS, CDR2 YFSETQ, per germline. The CDR3 contains 14 residues. CDR3 DNA: TGCGCCAGCAGCTCGACAGCTCCCACAGATACGCAGTATTTT. It is translated as CASSSTAPTDTQYF.

The chain links TRBV29-1 to TRBJ1-1; no definite D call. Germline CDR1 SQVTM, CDR2 ANQGSEA. This CDR3 is built from 13 residues. The V and J ends lost 6 bases and 5 bases respectively, with 16 bases between them. CDR3 nucleotides: TGCAGCGTCACTCCGAGATCGAAGACTGAAGCTTTCTTT. Amino acids: CSVTPRSKTEAFF.

This rearrangement joins TRBV4-3 to TRBJ1-4; a weak D match, TRBD1 (5 bases). CDR1 is LGHNA, CDR2 YSLEER, per germline. The ends were cut back, 0 bases at V and 5 bases at J, with 10 bases in the middle. This CDR3 comprises 15 residues. The CDR3 DNA follows: TGCGCCAGCAGCCAAGATCGGGGACTGAATGAAAAACTGTTTTTT. This encodes CASSQDRGLNEKLFF.

This clonotype came up many times. This sequence joins TRBV9 and TRBJ2-3; either TRBD1 or TRBD2 may fit D (5 bases each). Germline CDR1 SGDLS, CDR2 YYNGEE. The V and J ends lost 0 bases and 2 bases respectively, with 10 bases between them. This CDR3 has 15 amino acids. The CDR3, as DNA: TGTGCCAGCAGCGTAGAAGGGGACGCCACAGATACGCAGTATTTT. Protein sequence: CASSVEGDATDTQYF. The whole variable domain, remainder taken from reference TRBV9 and TRBJ2-3, is DSGVTQTPKHLITATGQRVTLRCSPRSGDLSVYWYQQSLDQGLQFLIQYYNGEERAKGNILERFSAQQFPDLHSELNLSSLELGDSALYFCASSVEGDATDTQYFGPGTRLTVL.

The chain carries TRBV11-2 and TRBJ2-3; D unresolved. Between the trimmed V and J ends, which lost 0 bases and 0 bases, there was a span of 10 bases. The CDR3 extends over 16 amino acids. Germline CDR1 and CDR2: SGHAT and FQNNGV. The CDR3 here is CASSLEGGYSTDTQYF. CDR3 nucleotide sequence: TGTGCCAGCAGCTTAGAGGGCGGTTATAGCACAGATACGCAGTATTTT. Combining the CDR3 with reference TRBV11-2 and TRBJ2-3 gives the whole variable domain EAGVAQSPRYKIIEKRQSVAFWCNPISGHATLYWYQQILGQGPKLLIQFQNNGVVDDSQLPKDRFSAERLKGVDSTLKIQPAKLEDSAVYLCASSLEGGYSTDTQYFGPGTRLTVL.

This clonotype was recorded a few times. This chain links TRBV21-1 with TRBJ2-7. TRBV21-1 is deemed a pseudogene. This CDR3 region has 16 residues. The CDR3 DNA reads as TGTGCCAGCAGCAAAGATCGGCCGGCAAGCTCCTACGAGCAGTACTTC. This gives the protein CASSKDRPASSYEQYF.

This clonotype was detected only a few times. This chain joins TRBV6-5 and TRBJ2-1; 14 positions match TRBD2. The germline V gene encodes CDR1 MNHEY and CDR2 SVGAGI. The J segment lost 10 bases and the V segment lost 0 bases, leaving 11 bases of the junction unmatched. CDR3 length equals 18 residues. The CDR3 is CASSYSGTSGRIQREQFF. The DNA for the CDR3 is TGTGCCAGCAGTTACTCTGGGACTAGCGGGAGAATCCAGCGAGAGCAGTTCTTC.

DNA for the CDR3: TGTGCCAGCAGTTTTCTAGAGGGCGGGGAGCTGTTTTTT. Translated: CASSFLEGGELFF. The chain recombines TRBV27 with TRBJ2-2, with D maybe TRBD2 (5 bases). In germline, CDR1 is MNHEY, CDR2 SMNVEV (reference sequence). Trimming left V 3 bases short and J 7 bases short, with 9 bases between. The CDR3 is made up of 13 amino acids.

The chain joins TRBV24-1 to TRBJ2-3; possibly TRBD1 for D (5 bases). The ends were cut back, 9 bases at V and 4 bases at J, with 13 bases in the middle. Per germline, CDR1 KGHDR and CDR2 SFDVKD. The CDR3 sequence is 13 residues long. The chain's CDR3 is CATSIAGSDTQYF. In nucleotides, the CDR3 is TGTGCCACCTCAATCGCAGGGTCAGATACGCAGTATTTT.

The rearrangement links TRBV15 to TRBJ2-5; perhaps D is TRBD1 or TRBD2 (5 bases each). The CDR3 totals 15 residues. Germline V lookup: CDR1 LNHNV, CDR2 YYDKDF (reference sequence). Deletions cut 0 bases from V and 7 bases from J, with 15 bases between. The CDR3 DNA follows: TGTGCCACCAGCAGAGACCCGGGGCTGATGGGGACCCAGTACTTC. Translation: CATSRDPGLMGTQYF.

This clonotype showed up just a few times. J is TRBJ2-3 and V is TRBV20-1, with D perhaps given as TRBD1 or TRBD2 (5 bases each). The ends were cut back, 3 bases at V and 2 bases at J, with 15 bases in the middle. CDR1 DFQATT and CDR2 SNEGSKA come from the germline V gene (reference sequence). CDR3 size: 15 residues. The CDR3 region has the DNA TGCAGTGCTAGTGCAGGGAGACTCGTCACAGATACGCAGTATTTT. The encoded protein is CSASAGRLVTDTQYF.

This clonotype was counted many times. The chain uses TRBV5-1 and TRBJ1-1, with D possibly TRBD1 on 5 matching bases. This CDR3 comprises 14 residues. Germline assignment: CDR1 SGHRS and CDR2 YFSETQ. V lost 2 bases and J 0 bases, leaving 8 bases between the germline ends. The CDR3 region is CASSFQQVNTEAFF. CDR3 DNA sequence: TGCGCCAGCAGCTTTCAACAGGTGAACACTGAAGCTTTCTTT.